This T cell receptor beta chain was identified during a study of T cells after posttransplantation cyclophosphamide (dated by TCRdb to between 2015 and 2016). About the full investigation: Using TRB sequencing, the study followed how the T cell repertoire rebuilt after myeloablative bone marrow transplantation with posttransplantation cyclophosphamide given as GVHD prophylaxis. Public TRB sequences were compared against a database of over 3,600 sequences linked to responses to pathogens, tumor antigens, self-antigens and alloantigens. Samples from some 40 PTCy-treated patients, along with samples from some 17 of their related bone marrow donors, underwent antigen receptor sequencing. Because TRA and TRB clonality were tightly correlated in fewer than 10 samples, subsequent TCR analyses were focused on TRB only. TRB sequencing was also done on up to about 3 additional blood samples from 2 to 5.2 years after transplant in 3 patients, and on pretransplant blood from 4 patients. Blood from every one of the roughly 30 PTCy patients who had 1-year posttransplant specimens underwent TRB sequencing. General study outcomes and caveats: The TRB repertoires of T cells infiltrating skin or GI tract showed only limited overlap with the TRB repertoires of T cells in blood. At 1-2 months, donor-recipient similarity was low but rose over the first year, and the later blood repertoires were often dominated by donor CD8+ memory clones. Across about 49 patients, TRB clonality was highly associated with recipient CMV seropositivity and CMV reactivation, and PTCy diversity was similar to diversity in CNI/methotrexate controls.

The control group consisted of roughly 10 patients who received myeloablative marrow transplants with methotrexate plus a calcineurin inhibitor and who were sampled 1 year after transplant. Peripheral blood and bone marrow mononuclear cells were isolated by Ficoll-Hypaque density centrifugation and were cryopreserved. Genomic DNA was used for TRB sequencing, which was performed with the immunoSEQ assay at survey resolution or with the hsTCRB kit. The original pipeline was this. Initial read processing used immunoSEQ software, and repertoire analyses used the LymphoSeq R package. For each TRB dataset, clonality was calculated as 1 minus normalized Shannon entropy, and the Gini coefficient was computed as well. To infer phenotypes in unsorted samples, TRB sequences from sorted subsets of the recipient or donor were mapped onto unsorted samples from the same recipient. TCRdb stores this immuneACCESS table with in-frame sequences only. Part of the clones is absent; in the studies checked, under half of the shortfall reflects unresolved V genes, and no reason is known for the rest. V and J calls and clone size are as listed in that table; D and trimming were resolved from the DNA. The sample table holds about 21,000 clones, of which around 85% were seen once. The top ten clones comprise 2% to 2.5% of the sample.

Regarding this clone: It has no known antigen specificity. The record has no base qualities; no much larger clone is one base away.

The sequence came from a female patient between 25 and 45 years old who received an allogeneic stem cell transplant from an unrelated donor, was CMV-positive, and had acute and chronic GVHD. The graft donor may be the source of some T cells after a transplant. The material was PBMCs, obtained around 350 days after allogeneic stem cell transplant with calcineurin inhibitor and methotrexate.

The CDR3 region reads CASSDGGTYGYTF. The DNA sequence is given as TGTGCCAGCAGTGACGGCGGAACATATGGCTACACCTTC. The V and J segments used are TRBV6-6 and TRBJ1-2; a confident D gene designation cannot be given. The CDR3 contains 13 residues, cysteine and phenylalanine counted. The sequence is cut down to CDR3 DNA, 39 bases in frame from base 1. The V end loses 5 bases and the J end loses 5 bases, and a stretch of 12 bases separates them. According to the germline V gene (reference sequence), CDR1 reads MNHNY and CDR2 reads SVGAGI.